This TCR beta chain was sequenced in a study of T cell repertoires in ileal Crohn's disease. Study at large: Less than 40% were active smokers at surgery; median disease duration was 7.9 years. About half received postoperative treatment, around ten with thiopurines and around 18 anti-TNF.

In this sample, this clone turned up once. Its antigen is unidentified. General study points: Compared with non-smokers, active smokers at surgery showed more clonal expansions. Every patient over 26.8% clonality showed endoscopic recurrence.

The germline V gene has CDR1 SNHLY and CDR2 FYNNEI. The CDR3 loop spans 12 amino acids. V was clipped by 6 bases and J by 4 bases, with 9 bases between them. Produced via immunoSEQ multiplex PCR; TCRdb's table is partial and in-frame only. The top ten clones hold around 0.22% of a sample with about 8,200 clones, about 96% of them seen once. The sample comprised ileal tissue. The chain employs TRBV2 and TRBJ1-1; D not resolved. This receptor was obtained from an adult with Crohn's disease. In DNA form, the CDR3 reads TGTGCCAGCAGAGCTTCCGGCACTGAAGCTTTCTTT. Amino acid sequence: CASRASGTEAFF.